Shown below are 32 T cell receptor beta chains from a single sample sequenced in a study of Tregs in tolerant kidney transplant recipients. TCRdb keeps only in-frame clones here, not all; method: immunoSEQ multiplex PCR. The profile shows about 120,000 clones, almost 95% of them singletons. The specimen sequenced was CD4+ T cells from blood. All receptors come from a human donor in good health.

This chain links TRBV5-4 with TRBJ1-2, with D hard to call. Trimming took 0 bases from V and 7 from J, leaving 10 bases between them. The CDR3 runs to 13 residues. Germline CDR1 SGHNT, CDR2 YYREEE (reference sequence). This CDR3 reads CASSLAGQSGYTF. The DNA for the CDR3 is TGTGCCAGCAGCTTGGCCGGGCAGAGTGGCTACACCTTC.

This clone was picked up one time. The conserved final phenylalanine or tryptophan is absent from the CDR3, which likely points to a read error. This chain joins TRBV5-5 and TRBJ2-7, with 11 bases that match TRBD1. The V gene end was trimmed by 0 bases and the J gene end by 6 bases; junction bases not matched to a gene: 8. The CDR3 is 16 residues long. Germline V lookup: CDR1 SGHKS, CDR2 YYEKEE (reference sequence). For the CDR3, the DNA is TGTGCCAGCAGCTTGGCTCCGGGACAGGGGGACGGCGAGCAGTACCCC. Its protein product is CASSLAPGQGDGEQYP.

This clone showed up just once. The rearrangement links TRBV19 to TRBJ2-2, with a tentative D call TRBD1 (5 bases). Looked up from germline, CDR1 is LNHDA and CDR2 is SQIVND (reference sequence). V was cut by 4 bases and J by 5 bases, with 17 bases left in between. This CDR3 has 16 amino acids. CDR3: CASSTGWKGRTGELFF. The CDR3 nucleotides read TGTGCCAGTAGTACAGGGTGGAAGGGCAGGACCGGGGAGCTGTTTTTT.

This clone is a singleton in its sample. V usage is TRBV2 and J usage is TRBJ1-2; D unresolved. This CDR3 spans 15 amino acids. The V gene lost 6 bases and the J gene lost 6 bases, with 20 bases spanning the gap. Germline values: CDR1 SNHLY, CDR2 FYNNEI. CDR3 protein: CASSTAPARDNGYTF. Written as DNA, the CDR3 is TGTGCCAGCAGCACCGCCCCGGCCAGAGACAATGGCTACACCTTC.

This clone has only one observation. CDR3 DNA: TGTGCCAGCAGAACGCCGGGACAGGGCTACGAGCAGTACTTC. This codes for CASRTPGQGYEQYF. The chain employs TRBV11-2 and TRBJ2-7, with 9 bases aligning to TRBD1. CDR3 size: 14 residues. The J segment lost 3 bases and the V segment lost 6 bases, leaving 6 bases of the junction unmatched. Looked up from germline, CDR1 is SGHAT and CDR2 is FQNNGV.

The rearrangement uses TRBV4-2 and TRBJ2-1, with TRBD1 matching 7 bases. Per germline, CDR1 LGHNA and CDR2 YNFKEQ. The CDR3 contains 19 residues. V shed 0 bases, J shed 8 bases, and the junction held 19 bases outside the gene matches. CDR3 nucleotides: TGTGCCAGCAGCCAAGATGAGACAGGGCGCAGTAGTGGTAGGTATGAGCAGTTCTTC. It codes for CASSQDETGRSSGRYEQFF.

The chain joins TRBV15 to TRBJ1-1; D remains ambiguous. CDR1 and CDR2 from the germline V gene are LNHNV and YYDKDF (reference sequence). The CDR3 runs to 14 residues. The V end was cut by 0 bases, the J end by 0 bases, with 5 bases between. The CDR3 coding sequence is TGTGCCACCAGCAGAGACAGAGTGAACACTGAAGCTTTCTTT. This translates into CATSRDRVNTEAFF.

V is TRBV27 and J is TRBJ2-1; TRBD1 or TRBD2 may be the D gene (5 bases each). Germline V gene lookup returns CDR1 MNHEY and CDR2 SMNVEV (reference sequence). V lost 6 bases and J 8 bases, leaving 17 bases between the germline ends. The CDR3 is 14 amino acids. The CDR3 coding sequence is TGTGCCAGCAGAAATGGGGGACCAGGGTATGAGCAGTTCTTC. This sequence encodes CASRNGGPGYEQFF.

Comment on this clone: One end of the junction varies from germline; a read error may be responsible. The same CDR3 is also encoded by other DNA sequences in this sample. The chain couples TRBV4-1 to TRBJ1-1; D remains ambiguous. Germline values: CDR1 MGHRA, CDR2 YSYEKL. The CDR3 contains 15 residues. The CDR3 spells CASSQIGRTNTEAFF. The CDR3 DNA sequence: TGCGCCAGTAGCCAGATCGGACGGACGAACACTGAAGCTTTCTTT.

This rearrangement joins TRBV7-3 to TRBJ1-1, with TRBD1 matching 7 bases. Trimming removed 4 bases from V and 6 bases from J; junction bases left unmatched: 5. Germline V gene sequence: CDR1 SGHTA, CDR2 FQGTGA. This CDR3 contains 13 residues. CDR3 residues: CASSSDRVAEAFF. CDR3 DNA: TGTGCCAGCAGCTCCGACAGGGTCGCTGAAGCTTTCTTT. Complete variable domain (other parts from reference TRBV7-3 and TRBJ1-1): GAGVSQTPSNKVTEKGKYVELRCDPISGHTALYWYRQSLGQGPEFLIYFQGTGAADDSGLPNDRFFAVRPEGSVSTLKIQRTERGDSAVYLCASSSDRVAEAFFGQGTRLTVV.

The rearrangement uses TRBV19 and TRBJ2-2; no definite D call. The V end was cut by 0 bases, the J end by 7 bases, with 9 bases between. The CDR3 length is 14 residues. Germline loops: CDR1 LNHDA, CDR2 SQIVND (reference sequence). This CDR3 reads CASSIDTEIGELFF. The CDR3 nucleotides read TGTGCCAGTAGTATAGATACAGAAATCGGGGAGCTGTTTTTT.

The CDR3 coding sequence is TGTGCCAGCAGCTTAGTACTAGACTCTGGAAACACCATATATTTT. Protein: CASSLVLDSGNTIYF. The V call is TRBV7-8, the J call TRBJ1-3; D ambiguous. Germline values: CDR1 SGHVS, CDR2 FQNEAQ. The CDR3 has 15 amino acids. Between the trimmed V and J ends, which lost 1 base and 0 bases, there was a span of 7 bases.

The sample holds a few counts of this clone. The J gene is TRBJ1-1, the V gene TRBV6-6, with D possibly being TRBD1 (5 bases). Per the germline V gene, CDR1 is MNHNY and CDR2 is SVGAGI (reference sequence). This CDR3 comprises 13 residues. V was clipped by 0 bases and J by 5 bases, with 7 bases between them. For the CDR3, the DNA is TGTGCCAGCAGTTACTCGGAGGGGACTGAAGCTTTCTTT. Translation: CASSYSEGTEAFF.

The DNA of the CDR3 is TGTGCCAGCAGCTTAATGGGCATGAACACTGAAGCTTTCTTT. Its protein product is CASSLMGMNTEAFF. The V and J genes are TRBV7-9 and TRBJ1-1; D is unclear. V lost 2 bases, J lost 0 bases, and 7 bases lay in between. Germline V lookup: CDR1 SEHNR, CDR2 FQNEAQ (reference sequence). The CDR3 extends over 14 amino acids.

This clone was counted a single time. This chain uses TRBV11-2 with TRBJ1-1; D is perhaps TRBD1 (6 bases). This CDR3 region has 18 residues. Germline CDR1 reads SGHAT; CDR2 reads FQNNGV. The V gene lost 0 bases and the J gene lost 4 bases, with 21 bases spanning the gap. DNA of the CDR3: TGTGCCAGCAGCTTAGATCTCCCGGGACAAGGTTGGGTCACTGAAGCTTTCTTT. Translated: CASSLDLPGQGWVTEAFF. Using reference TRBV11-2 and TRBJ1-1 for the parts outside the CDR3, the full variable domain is EAGVAQSPRYKIIEKRQSVAFWCNPISGHATLYWYQQILGQGPKLLIQFQNNGVVDDSQLPKDRFSAERLKGVDSTLKIQPAKLEDSAVYLCASSLDLPGQGWVTEAFFGQGTRLTVV.

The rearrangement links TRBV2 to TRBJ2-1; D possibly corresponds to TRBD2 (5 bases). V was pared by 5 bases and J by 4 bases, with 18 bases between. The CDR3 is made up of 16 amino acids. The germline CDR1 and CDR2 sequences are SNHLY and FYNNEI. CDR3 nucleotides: TGTGCCAGCAGTAAGGCCGGAGGAAACTTTTACAATGAGCAGTTCTTC. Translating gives CASSKAGGNFYNEQFF.

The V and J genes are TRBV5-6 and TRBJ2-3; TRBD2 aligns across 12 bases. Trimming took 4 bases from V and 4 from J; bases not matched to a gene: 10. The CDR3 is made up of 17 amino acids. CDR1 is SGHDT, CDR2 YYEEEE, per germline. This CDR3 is CASSPSTSGSGADTQYF. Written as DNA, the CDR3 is TGTGCCAGCAGCCCCTCGACTAGCGGGAGTGGGGCAGATACGCAGTATTTT.

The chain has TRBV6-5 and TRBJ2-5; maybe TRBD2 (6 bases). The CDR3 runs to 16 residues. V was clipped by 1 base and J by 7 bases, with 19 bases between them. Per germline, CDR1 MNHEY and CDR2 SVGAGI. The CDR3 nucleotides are TGTGCCAGCAGTTACTGGAGTCCGCGGGACGCCGGGACCCAGTACTTC. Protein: CASSYWSPRDAGTQYF.

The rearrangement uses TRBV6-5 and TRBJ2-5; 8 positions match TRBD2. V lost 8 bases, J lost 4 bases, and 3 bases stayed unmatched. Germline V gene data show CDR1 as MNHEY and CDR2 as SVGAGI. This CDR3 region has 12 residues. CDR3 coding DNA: TGTGCCAGCGGACTAGCCCTAGAGACCCAGTACTTC. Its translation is CASGLALETQYF.

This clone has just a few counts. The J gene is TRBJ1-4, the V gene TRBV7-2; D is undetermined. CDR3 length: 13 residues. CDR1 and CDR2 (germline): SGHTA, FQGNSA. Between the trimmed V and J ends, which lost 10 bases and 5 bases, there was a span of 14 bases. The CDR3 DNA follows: TGTGCCACCGCCGGTGGTCGGAATGAAAAACTGTTTTTT. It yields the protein CATAGGRNEKLFF.

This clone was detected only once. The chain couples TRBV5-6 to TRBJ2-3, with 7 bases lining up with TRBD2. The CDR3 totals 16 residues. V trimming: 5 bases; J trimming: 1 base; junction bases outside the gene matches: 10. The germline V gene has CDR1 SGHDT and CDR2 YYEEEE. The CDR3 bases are TGTGCCAGCAGTCCCGCTGCGGGGGAAGGCACAGATACGCAGTATTTT. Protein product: CASSPAAGEGTDTQYF.

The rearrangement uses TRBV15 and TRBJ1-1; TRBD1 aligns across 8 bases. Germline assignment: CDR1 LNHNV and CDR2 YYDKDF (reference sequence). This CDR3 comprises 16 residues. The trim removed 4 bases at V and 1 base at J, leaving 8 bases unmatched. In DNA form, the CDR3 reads TGTGCCACCAGCACTGGACAGGGCGGGGGGAACACTGAAGCTTTCTTT. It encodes CATSTGQGGGNTEAFF.

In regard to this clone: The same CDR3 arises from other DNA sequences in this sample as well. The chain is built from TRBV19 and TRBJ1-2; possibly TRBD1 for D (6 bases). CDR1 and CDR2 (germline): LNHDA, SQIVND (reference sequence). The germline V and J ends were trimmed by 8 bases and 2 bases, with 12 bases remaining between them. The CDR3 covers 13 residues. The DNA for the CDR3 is TGTGCCAGTTCCAAGGGGGGAAACTATGGCTACACCTTC. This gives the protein CASSKGGNYGYTF.

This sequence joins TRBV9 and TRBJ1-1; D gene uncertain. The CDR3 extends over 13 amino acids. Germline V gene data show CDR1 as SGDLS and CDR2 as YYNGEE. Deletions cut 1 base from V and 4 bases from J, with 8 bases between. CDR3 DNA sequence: TGTGCCAGCAGCGTAATGGTGTCCACTGAAGCTTTCTTT. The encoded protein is CASSVMVSTEAFF.

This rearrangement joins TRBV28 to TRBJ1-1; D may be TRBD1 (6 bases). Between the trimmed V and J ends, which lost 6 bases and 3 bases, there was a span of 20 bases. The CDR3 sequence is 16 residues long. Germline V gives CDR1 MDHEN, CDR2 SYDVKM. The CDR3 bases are TGTGCCAGCAGACCTACAGGGAGGGTATTGGACACTGAAGCTTTCTTT. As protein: CASRPTGRVLDTEAFF.

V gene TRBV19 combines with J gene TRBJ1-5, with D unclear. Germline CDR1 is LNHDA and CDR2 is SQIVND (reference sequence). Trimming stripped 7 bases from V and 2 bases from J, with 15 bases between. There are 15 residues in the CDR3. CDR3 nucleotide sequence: TGTGCCAGTAACCCGAGTGGGGTTGGCAATCAGCCCCAGCATTTT. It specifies CASNPSGVGNQPQHF.

The CDR3 region is CASSLKRGKEETQYF. CDR3 coding DNA: TGTGCCAGCAGCCTCAAGCGGGGGAAGGAAGAGACCCAGTACTTC. The chain links TRBV14 to TRBJ2-5, with 8 bases aligning to TRBD2. The CDR3 loop spans 15 amino acids. Germline CDR1 reads SGHDN; CDR2 reads FVKESK. V lost 4 bases and J lost 3; bases outside the gene matches: 7.

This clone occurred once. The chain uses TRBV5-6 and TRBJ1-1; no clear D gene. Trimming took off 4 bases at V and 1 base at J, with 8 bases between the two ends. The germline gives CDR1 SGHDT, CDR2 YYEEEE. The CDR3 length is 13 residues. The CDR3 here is CASSSPRNTEAFF. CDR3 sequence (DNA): TGTGCCAGCAGCAGCCCGAGGAACACTGAAGCTTTCTTT.

The CDR3: CASSEVLRANYGYTF. CDR3 nucleotides: TGTGCCAGCAGTGAAGTCCTGCGGGCTAACTATGGCTACACCTTC. V and J are TRBV6-1 and TRBJ1-2; D gene unclear. CDR1 is MNHNS, CDR2 SASEGT, per germline. The V and J ends lost 1 base and 0 bases respectively, with 9 bases between them. The CDR3 has 15 amino acids.

The CDR3 is CATSRDRQPQHF. The CDR3 DNA sequence: TGTGCCACCAGCAGAGACCGTCAGCCCCAGCATTTT. The chain combines TRBV15 with TRBJ1-5; D is unclear. Looked up from germline, CDR1 is LNHNV and CDR2 is YYDKDF (reference sequence). This CDR3 comprises 12 residues. The ends were cut back, 0 bases at V and 6 bases at J, with 3 bases in the middle.

CDR3: CASSPPGLVYNEQFF. The CDR3 DNA reads as TGTGCCAGCTCACCTCCGGGACTAGTTTACAATGAGCAGTTCTTC. The chain joins TRBV18 to TRBJ2-1, with TRBD2 identical over 8 bases. V was clipped by 3 bases and J by 4 bases; unmatched bases: 5. CDR1 is KGHSH, CDR2 LQKENI, per germline. This CDR3 has 15 residues.

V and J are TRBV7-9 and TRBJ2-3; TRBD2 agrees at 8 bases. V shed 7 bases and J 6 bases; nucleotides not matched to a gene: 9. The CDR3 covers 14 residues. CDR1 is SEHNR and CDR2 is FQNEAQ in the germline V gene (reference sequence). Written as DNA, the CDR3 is TGTGCCAGCACCCGCCGGGGGGGCCAGGATACGCAGTATTTT. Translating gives CASTRRGGQDTQYF. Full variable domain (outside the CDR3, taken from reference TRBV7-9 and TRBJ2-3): DTGVSQNPRHKITKRGQNVTFRCDPISEHNRLYWYRQTLGQGPEFLTYFQNEAQLEKSRLLSDRFSAERPKGSFSTLEIQRTEQGDSAMYLCASTRRGGQDTQYFGPGTRLTVL.